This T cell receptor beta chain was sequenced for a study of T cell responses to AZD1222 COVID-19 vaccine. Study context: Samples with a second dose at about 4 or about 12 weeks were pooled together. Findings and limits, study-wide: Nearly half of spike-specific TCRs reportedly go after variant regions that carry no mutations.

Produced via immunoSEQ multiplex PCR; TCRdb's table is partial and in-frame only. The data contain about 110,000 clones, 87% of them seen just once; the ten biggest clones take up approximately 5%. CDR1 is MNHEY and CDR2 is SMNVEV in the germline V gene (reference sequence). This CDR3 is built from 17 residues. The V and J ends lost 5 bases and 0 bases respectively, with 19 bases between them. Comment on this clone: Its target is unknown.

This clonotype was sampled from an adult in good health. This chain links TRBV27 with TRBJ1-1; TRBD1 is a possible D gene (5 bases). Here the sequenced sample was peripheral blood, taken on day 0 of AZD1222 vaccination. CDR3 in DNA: TGTGCCAGCAGTCCACGATGGGGGGTGTATTTGAACACTGAAGCTTTCTTT. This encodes CASSPRWGVYLNTEAFF.